The 22 T cell receptor beta chains below were found in one sample sequenced in a study of beta chain features in type 1 diabetes. Study-level findings and limits: Moderate but significant shortening of TCRB CDR3s was recorded in all four CD4+ subsets from Type 1 diabetes patients.

Expressed TCRB transcripts were sequenced because the isolated RNA had all been reverse transcribed beforehand. TCRdb keeps only in-frame clones here, not all; method: immunoSEQ multiplex PCR. Here the sample spans 680,000 or so clones, about an eighth being singletons. No antigen has been assigned to these receptors. Sample: naive CD4+ T cells from blood. The receptors derive from a man aged 18-30 years with type 1 diabetes.

This clone has just a few counts. The chain couples TRBV6-5 to TRBJ1-5, with D possibly being TRBD1 (5 bases). The germline CDR1 and CDR2 sequences are MNHEY and SVGAGI. The CDR3 loop spans 16 amino acids. V was clipped by 0 bases and J by 4 bases, with 13 bases between them. The CDR3 DNA reads as TGTGCCAGCAGTTACTCGACGGCAGGGATGAATCAGCCCCAGCATTTT. Translation: CASSYSTAGMNQPQHF.

In this sample, this clone turned up a few times. Other DNA sequences in this specimen translate into the identical CDR3. The chain carries TRBV4-1 and TRBJ1-1; TRBD1 matches 8 bases. The CDR3 contains 15 residues. V gave up 1 base and J gave up 3 bases; unmatched junction bases: 4. CDR1 and CDR2 from the germline V gene are MGHRA and YSYEKL. The CDR3 DNA follows: TGCGCCAGCAGCCAAGGCCAGGGGGCGGACACTGAAGCTTTCTTT. Translation gives CASSQGQGADTEAFF.

J is TRBJ2-7 and V is TRBV9, with D maybe TRBD1 (6 bases). The CDR3 is made up of 13 amino acids. Trimming took off 3 bases at V and 9 bases at J, with 16 bases between the two ends. Per the germline V gene, CDR1 is SGDLS and CDR2 is YYNGEE. The CDR3: CASSGGPSGVQYF. The CDR3, as DNA: TGTGCCAGCAGCGGGGGGCCCTCCGGGGTGCAGTACTTC.

This clone has a handful of counts. The chain couples TRBV28 to TRBJ1-2, with TRBD1 as a possible D gene (6 bases). The CDR3 totals 16 residues. Between the trimmed V and J ends, which lost 5 bases and 5 bases, there was a span of 21 bases. Germline CDR1 MDHEN, CDR2 SYDVKM. The CDR3 spells CASSPLTFQGPYGYTF. CDR3 bases: TGTGCCAGCAGTCCCCTCACCTTCCAGGGGCCTTATGGCTACACCTTC.

This clone was counted only a few times. The CDR3 here is CASSYSGTPSSYEQYF. The DNA for the CDR3 is TGTGCCAGCAGTTACTCAGGCACCCCGAGCTCCTACGAGCAGTACTTC. The chain carries TRBV6-5 and TRBJ2-7, with D uncertain. The CDR3 runs to 16 residues. CDR1 is MNHEY and CDR2 is SVGAGI in the germline V gene. The V gene lost 0 bases and the J gene lost 0 bases, with 12 bases spanning the gap.

This chain joins TRBV6-5 and TRBJ1-1; a possible D gene is TRBD1 (5 bases). This CDR3 comprises 15 residues. Germline-derived CDR1 and CDR2 are MNHEY and SVGAGI. V was trimmed by 6 bases and J by 3 bases, leaving 17 bases between them. The DNA of the CDR3 is TGTGCCAGCAGCCGCCACGTGGGGGGAGACACTGAAGCTTTCTTT. Translating gives CASSRHVGGDTEAFF.

In its sample, this clone was seen a few times. This sequence joins TRBV2 and TRBJ2-7; tentative D call: TRBD1 (6 bases). Germline CDR1 and CDR2: SNHLY and FYNNEI. V shed 10 bases and J shed 2 bases, with 12 bases lying between them. The CDR3 sequence is 12 residues long. This CDR3 reads CATGATPYEQYF. The CDR3 bases are TGTGCCACAGGGGCCACTCCCTACGAGCAGTACTTC. The complete variable domain, with remaining parts taken from reference TRBV2 and TRBJ2-7, reads EPEVTQTPSHQVTQMGQEVILRCVPISNHLYFYWYRQILGQKVEFLVSFYNNEISEKSEIFDDQFSVERPDGSNFTLKIRSTKLEDSAMYFCATGATPYEQYFGPGTRLTVT.

A word on this clone: Other DNA sequences in this sample translate to the same CDR3. This chain links TRBV6-5 with TRBJ2-7; D possibly corresponds to TRBD1 (5 bases). CDR1 and CDR2 (germline): MNHEY, SVGAGI. Trimming removed 6 bases from V and 3 bases from J, with 9 bases in between. The length of the CDR3 is 12 residues. CDR3 nucleotide sequence: TGTGCCAGCAGCGGACAAGTCTACGAGCAGTACTTC. This sequence encodes CASSGQVYEQYF.

J is TRBJ1-5 and V is TRBV15; D ambiguous. V was shortened by 0 bases and J by 0 bases, with 18 bases between the two germline ends. The CDR3 is 19 residues long. Germline CDR1 and CDR2: LNHNV and YYDKDF (reference sequence). CDR3 in DNA: TGTGCCACCAGCAGAGACTATGGCGGGCCACCTTATAGCAATCAGCCCCAGCATTTT. It translates to CATSRDYGGPPYSNQPQHF.

A few counts support this clone. V usage is TRBV10-3 and J usage is TRBJ1-1; TRBD1 matches at 7 bases. V trimming: 7 bases; J trimming: 1 base; junction bases outside the gene matches: 6. There are 14 residues in the CDR3. The germline V gene encodes CDR1 ENHRY and CDR2 SYGVKD. The CDR3 DNA sequence: TGTGCCATCAATAATCAGGGGGAGAACACTGAAGCTTTCTTT. Translating it yields CAINNQGENTEAFF.

This clone was observed a few times. The CDR3 spells CAWSVRPGDTIYF. The DNA of the CDR3 is TGTGCCTGGAGTGTGAGGCCCGGAGACACCATATATTTT. The chain joins TRBV30 to TRBJ1-3; D unresolved. CDR3 size: 13 residues. Germline CDR1 GTSNPN, CDR2 SVGIG (reference sequence). V lost 0 bases to trimming and J lost 8 bases, with 11 bases between them.

The chain recombines TRBV7-9 with TRBJ1-2; maybe TRBD1 (6 bases). Looked up from germline, CDR1 is SEHNR and CDR2 is FQNEAQ (reference sequence). Trimming took 4 bases from V and 4 from J, leaving 10 bases between them. This CDR3 has 13 residues. CDR3 loop: CASSSQGLYGYTF. CDR3 DNA: TGTGCCAGCAGCTCTCAGGGGCTCTATGGCTACACCTTC.

This chain links TRBV7-9 with TRBJ2-4; the D is unclear. Trimming stripped 1 base from V and 0 bases from J, with 13 bases between. The CDR3 loop spans 17 amino acids. Germline-derived CDR1 and CDR2 are SEHNR and FQNEAQ (reference sequence). CDR3 coding DNA: TGTGCCAGCAGCTTAGTCCAAGGACGGCTAGCCAAAAACATTCAGTACTTC. Translation gives CASSLVQGRLAKNIQYF.

The CDR3 here is CASRGLNQPQHF. CDR3 nucleotide sequence: TGTGCCAGCCGGGGGCTCAATCAGCCCCAGCATTTT. V and J are TRBV2 and TRBJ1-5; weak D call: TRBD1 (6 bases). The V end lost 8 bases, the J end lost 3 bases, and 8 bases lay between the germline ends. Germline V CDR1 and CDR2: SNHLY, FYNNEI. The CDR3 totals 12 residues.

The table lists this clone with a few counts. The chain is built from TRBV25-1 and TRBJ2-7; TRBD1 might be the D (6 bases). CDR1 and CDR2 (germline): MGHDK, SYGVNS. V lost 3 bases and J lost 6, with 18 bases in between. This CDR3 contains 15 residues. CDR3 bases: TGTGCCAGCAGTGATTCAGGGGCCCCTCTGGGCGAGCAGTACTTC. Translating it yields CASSDSGAPLGEQYF.

This clone occurred a few times. V gene TRBV15 combines with J gene TRBJ2-3; D call uncertain. The CDR3 length is 14 residues. The germline gives CDR1 LNHNV, CDR2 YYDKDF (reference sequence). Trimming pared 2 bases from V and 0 bases from J, leaving 6 bases between. The CDR3: CATSRTYSTDTQYF. CDR3 DNA sequence: TGTGCCACCAGCAGAACCTATAGCACAGATACGCAGTATTTT.

This chain uses TRBV5-1 with TRBJ1-1; D possibly corresponds to TRBD1 (5 bases). Trimming shortened V by 1 base and J by 0 bases, and 7 bases separated the two germline ends. The germline V gene has CDR1 SGHRS and CDR2 YFSETQ. The CDR3 runs 14 residues. CDR3 residues: CASSLNRMNTEAFF. In nucleotides, the CDR3 is TGCGCCAGCAGCTTGAACAGGATGAACACTGAAGCTTTCTTT. Full variable domain (remainder filled in from reference TRBV5-1 and TRBJ1-1): KAGVTQTPRYLIKTRGQQVTLSCSPISGHRSVSWYQQTPGQGLQFLFEYFSETQRNKGNFPGRFSGRQFSNSRSEMNVSTLELGDSALYLCASSLNRMNTEAFFGQGTRLTVV.

Only a few counts were recorded for this clone. The chain has TRBV1 and TRBJ2-1; the D call TRBD2 from the table was never checked on the DNA. TRBV1 counts as a pseudogene. The CDR3 runs to 17 residues. This CDR3 is CTSSQTLLAGKGNEQFF. In nucleotides, the CDR3 is TGCACCAGCTCCCAGACCCTACTAGCGGGGAAAGGTAATGAGCAGTTCTTC.

The gene calls are TRBV7-3 and TRBJ2-3, with D perhaps matching TRBD1 (5 bases). Germline V gene lookup returns CDR1 SGHTA and CDR2 FQGTGA. V lost 3 bases and J lost 1, with 8 bases in between. This CDR3 comprises 14 residues. CDR3 amino acids: CASSFLGGTDTQYF. The CDR3 nucleotides read TGTGCCAGCAGCTTTTTAGGGGGCACAGATACGCAGTATTTT.

This chain links TRBV13 with TRBJ1-5, with D unclear. V lost 5 bases to trimming and J lost 6 bases, with 14 bases between them. Germline loops: CDR1 PRHDT, CDR2 FYEKMQ (reference sequence). This CDR3 spans 14 amino acids. DNA of the CDR3: TGTGCCAGCAGCATCCGGGCCGTAGGTCAGCCCCAGCATTTT. It specifies CASSIRAVGQPQHF.

CDR3 bases: TGTGCCATCAGTGAGCCAGGGACAATTGGAGAAAACTATGGCTACACCTTC. Translation: CAISEPGTIGENYGYTF. This chain uses TRBV10-3 with TRBJ1-2; possibly TRBD1 for D (6 bases). The CDR3 contains 17 residues. The V end was cut by 2 bases, the J end by 2 bases, with 18 bases between. Looked up from germline, CDR1 is ENHRY and CDR2 is SYGVKD.

This clone was observed a few times. The chain combines TRBV19 with TRBJ1-2; 8 bases match TRBD1. Germline trimming cut 6 bases from V and 4 bases from J; bases unmatched to any gene: 7. CDR1 is LNHDA, CDR2 SQIVND, per germline (reference sequence). The CDR3 contains 14 residues. The chain's CDR3 is CASRRDRMVYGYTF. The DNA for the CDR3 is TGTGCCAGTAGACGGGACAGGATGGTCTATGGCTACACCTTC.